This TCR beta chain appears in the sequencing data of a study of T cells in tumors after PD-1 blockade (dated by TCRdb to about 2019). Concerning the study at large: Exclusion criteria were prior checkpoint blockade, use of systemic immunosuppressants, or recent radiotherapy or other anti-cancer therapy within 4 weeks. While on anti-PD-1 treatment, some of the patients also continued taking daily vismodegib 150 mg. Bulk TCR sequencing was performed on around ten peripheral blood samples from a handful of patients to compare blood and tumor clonotypes. RECIST version 1.1 was used to assess clinical response. Patients received pembrolizumab 200 mg every 3 weeks or cemiplimab 350 mg every 2 weeks. On average, peripheral blood samples yielded roughly 39,000 unique clonotypes and 95,000 to 140,000 TCR templates (range 24,679-257,772). The study performed paired single-cell RNA and TCR sequencing on site-matched tumors from BCC or SCC patients before and after anti-PD-1 therapy.

In the paper's terms, the time point label means: before anti-PD-1 therapy. Genomic DNA extracted from tumor biopsies or peripheral blood was used for bulk TCRbeta sequencing, with input ranging from about 616 ng to 6,500 ng. All patients had histologically proven advanced or metastatic basal or squamous cell carcinoma and were poor candidates for surgical resection. The basal cell carcinoma cohort comprised roughly twelve patients, of whom 8 had bulk tumor TCR sequencing. This clone was counted between two and nine times. What this receptor recognizes is not known. No base qualities exist here, and no much larger clone lies one base off it. The germline ends are 12 bases apart after V is trimmed by 1 base and J by 1 base. The CDR3 holds 16 amino acids from the cysteine to the phenylalanine. The entry retains the CDR3 DNA only, 48 bases that are in frame from base 1. Reading the germline V gene (reference sequence) gives CDR1 LGHDT and CDR2 YNNKEL.

Deep TCRbeta sequencing was performed with the immunoSEQ platform. As for the original processing: Only productive rearrangements were exported from the immunoSEQ Analyzer for further analysis. Bulk TCRbeta clonotypes were assigned T cell phenotypes by matching to single-cell RNA+TCR-seq clones sharing the same TCRbeta sequence. Using bulk TCR sequencing data, clone enrichment in tumor was calculated by dividing a clone's tumor frequency by the same clone's PBMC frequency. TCRs were grouped by GLIPH into specificity groups, defined as clusters of distinct TCRs likely recognizing common antigens via shared CDR3 motifs. TCRdb provides this immuneACCESS table in a form limited to in-frame rearrangements. Some clones are lacking; in checked studies, under half of them reflect an unresolved V gene, and why the rest are absent is not known. Clone size and V and J calls were adopted from that table, with D and trimming inferred from the DNA. This sample gives roughly 19,000 clones in total; around 78% of them show up just once. The top ten clones comprise 26% of the sample.

Findings and caveats that apply to the study as a whole: The source of novel T cell clones was not identified, and lymphoid organs or rare unexpanded clones within the tumor or the tumor periphery could be included among the possible sources. Around 43% of tumor TCR clonotypes were found in blood, and some novel exhausted tumor clones appeared in pre-treatment blood, suggesting peripheral recruitment.

The specimen comprised PBMCs, sampled before anti-PD-1 treatment. The receptor was isolated from a human donor with basal cell carcinoma. Here the chain combines TRBV3-1 (or the pseudogene TRBV3-2) and TRBJ2-3; the D gene cannot be resolved beyond TRBD1 or TRBD2, each matching 5 bases. The sequence in DNA is TGTGCCAGCAGCCAAGCGAGGGGCGCGGGCACAGATACGCAGTATTTT. This codes for CASSQARGAGTDTQYF.